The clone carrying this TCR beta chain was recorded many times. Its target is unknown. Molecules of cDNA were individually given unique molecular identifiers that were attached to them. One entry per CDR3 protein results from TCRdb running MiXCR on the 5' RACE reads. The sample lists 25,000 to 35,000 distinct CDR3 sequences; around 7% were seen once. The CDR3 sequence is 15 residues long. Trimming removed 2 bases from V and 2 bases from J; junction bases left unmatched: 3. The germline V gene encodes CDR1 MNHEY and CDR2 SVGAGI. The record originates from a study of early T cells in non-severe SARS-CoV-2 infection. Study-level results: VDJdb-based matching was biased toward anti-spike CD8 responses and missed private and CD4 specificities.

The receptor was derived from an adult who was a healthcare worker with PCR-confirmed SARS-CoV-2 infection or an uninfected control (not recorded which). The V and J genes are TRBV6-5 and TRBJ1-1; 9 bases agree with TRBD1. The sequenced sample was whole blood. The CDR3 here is CASSYTGGENTEAFF. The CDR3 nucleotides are TGTGCCAGCAGTTACACAGGGGGCGAAAACACTGAAGCTTTCTTT.